The clone carrying this T cell receptor beta chain occurred many times. Its antigen is still unknown. Libraries of TCR beta came from iRepertoire HTBI primers plus Arm-PCR of CDR3 regions. Under the authors' procedure: Looking across samples, the authors found under 70 TRBV and fewer than 15 TRBJ segments. One entry per CDR3 protein, called by TCRdb with MiXCR from the multiplex PCR reads. For this entry, the V and J calls and clone size follow TCRdb and not the study's own pipeline. The table lists some 300,000 distinct CDR3 sequences, roughly 21% of them singletons. Time point given: persistent/refractory GD, antithyroid drugs over 5 years with positive TRAb. PBMC-extracted RNA yielded the TCR library. Into tubes containing EDTA, approximately 9.4 milliliters of peripheral blood were drawn. The ends were cut back, 5 bases at V and 3 bases at J, with 17 bases in the middle. The germline gives CDR1 SGHAT, CDR2 FQNNGV. The CDR3 runs 15 residues.

The sample comes from a study of regulatory T cells in long-lasting Graves disease. Overall study: Graves' disease counted as persistent after over 5 years of antithyroid drugs with positive TSH receptor antibodies. Study outcomes and limitations: New patients shared 750 to 1,000 public clonotypes, fewer than the roughly 2,500 shared by persistent patients.

The TCR originated in a female donor with Graves disease. V gene TRBV11-2 combines with J gene TRBJ2-7; D may be TRBD2 (5 bases). The sequenced sample was peripheral blood mononuclear cells (PBMCs), obtained when the disease was refractory, from a patient treated with antithyroid drugs. The CDR3 DNA reads as TGTGCCAGCAGCCCGTTATGGAGGAATAACTACGAGCAGTACTTC. Translation: CASSPLWRNNYEQYF. Complete variable domain (other parts from reference TRBV11-2 and TRBJ2-7): EAGVAQSPRYKIIEKRQSVAFWCNPISGHATLYWYQQILGQGPKLLIQFQNNGVVDDSQLPKDRFSAERLKGVDSTLKIQPAKLEDSAVYLCASSPLWRNNYEQYFGPGTRLTVT.